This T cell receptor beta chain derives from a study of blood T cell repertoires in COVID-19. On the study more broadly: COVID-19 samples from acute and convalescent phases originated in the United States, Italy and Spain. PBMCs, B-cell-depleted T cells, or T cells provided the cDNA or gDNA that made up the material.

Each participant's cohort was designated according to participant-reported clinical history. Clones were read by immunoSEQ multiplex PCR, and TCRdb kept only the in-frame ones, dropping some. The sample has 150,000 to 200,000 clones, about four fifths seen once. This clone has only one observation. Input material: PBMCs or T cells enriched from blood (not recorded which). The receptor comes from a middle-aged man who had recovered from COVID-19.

This chain's CDR3 is CSVGGEIAYGYTF. The DNA for the CDR3 is TGCAGCGTCGGGGGAGAAATTGCCTATGGCTACACCTTC. This sequence joins TRBV29-1 and TRBJ1-2; tentative D call: TRBD1 (5 bases). This CDR3 contains 13 residues. Germline loops: CDR1 SQVTM, CDR2 ANQGSEA. V lost 6 bases and J lost 4, with 15 bases in between.